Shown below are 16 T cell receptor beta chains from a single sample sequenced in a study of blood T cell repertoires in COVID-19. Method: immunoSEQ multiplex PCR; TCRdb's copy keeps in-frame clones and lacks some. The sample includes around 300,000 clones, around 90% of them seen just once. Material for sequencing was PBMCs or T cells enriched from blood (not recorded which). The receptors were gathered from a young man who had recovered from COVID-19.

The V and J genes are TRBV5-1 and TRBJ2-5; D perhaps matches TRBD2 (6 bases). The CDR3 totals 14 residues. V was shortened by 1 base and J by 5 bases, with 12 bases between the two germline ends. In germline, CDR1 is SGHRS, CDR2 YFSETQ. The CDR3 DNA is TGCGCCAGCAGCTTGACTAGCCGTTCGGAGACCCAGTACTTC. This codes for CASSLTSRSETQYF. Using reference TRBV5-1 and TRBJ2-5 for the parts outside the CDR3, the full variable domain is KAGVTQTPRYLIKTRGQQVTLSCSPISGHRSVSWYQQTPGQGLQFLFEYFSETQRNKGNFPGRFSGRQFSNSRSEMNVSTLELGDSALYLCASSLTSRSETQYFGPGTRLLVL.

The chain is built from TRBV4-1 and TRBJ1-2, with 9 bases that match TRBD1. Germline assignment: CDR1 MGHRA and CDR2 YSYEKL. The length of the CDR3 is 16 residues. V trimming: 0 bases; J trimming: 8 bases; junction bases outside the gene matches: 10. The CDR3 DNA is TGCGCCAGCAGCCAAGATCAAAGACAGGGGGTCACAGGCTACACCTTC. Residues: CASSQDQRQGVTGYTF.

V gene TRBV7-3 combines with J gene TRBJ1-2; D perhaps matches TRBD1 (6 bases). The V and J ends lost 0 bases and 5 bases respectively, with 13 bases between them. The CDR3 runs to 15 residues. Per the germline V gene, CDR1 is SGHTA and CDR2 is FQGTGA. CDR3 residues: CASSLTAGARYGYTF. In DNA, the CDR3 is TGTGCCAGCAGCTTAACGGCGGGGGCGCGTTATGGCTACACCTTC.

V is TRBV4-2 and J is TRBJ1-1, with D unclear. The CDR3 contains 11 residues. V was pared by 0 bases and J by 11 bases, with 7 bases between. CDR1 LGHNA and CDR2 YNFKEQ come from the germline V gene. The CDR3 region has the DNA TGTGCCAGCAGCCAAGATTTAGTGGCTTTCTTT. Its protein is CASSQDLVAFF.

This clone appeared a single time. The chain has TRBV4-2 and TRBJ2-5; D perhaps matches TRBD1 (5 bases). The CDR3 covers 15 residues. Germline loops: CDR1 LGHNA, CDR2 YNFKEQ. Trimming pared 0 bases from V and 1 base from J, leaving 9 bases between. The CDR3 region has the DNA TGTGCCAGCAGCCAAGAAGGCCAGGGCCAAGAGACCCAGTACTTC. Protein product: CASSQEGQGQETQYF.

The CDR3 sequence: CASSLRDRNTEAFF. CDR3 sequence (DNA): TGTGCCAGCAGCTTAAGAGACAGAAACACTGAAGCTTTCTTT. The rearrangement uses TRBV7-9 and TRBJ1-1; possible D gene TRBD1, 5 bases. The ends were cut back, 2 bases at V and 2 bases at J, with 9 bases in the middle. CDR3 size: 14 residues. Germline CDR1 SEHNR, CDR2 FQNEAQ (reference sequence).

DNA for the CDR3: TGTGCCAGCAGTTCGGGACAGGGGGGAGGAGAAGCTTTCTTT. Protein product: CASSSGQGGGEAFF. The rearrangement uses TRBV28 and TRBJ1-1; 11 bases map to TRBD1. Germline lookup yields CDR1 MDHEN and CDR2 SYDVKM. The CDR3 extends over 14 amino acids. Trimming at V came to 4 bases and at J to 8 bases, leaving 6 bases not matched to a gene.

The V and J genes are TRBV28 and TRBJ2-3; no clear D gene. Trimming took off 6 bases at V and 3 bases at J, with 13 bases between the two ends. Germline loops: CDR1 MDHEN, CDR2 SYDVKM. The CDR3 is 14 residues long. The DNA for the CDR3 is TGTGCCAGCAGAACCCCTGGCTGGACAGATACGCAGTATTTT. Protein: CASRTPGWTDTQYF.

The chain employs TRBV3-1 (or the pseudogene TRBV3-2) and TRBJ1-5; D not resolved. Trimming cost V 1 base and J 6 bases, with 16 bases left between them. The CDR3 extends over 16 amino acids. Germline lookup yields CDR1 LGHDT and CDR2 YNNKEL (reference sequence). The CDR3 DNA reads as TGTGCCAGCAGCCAAGGGTATGGGCCTCAGATTCAGCCCCAGCATTTT. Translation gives CASSQGYGPQIQPQHF.

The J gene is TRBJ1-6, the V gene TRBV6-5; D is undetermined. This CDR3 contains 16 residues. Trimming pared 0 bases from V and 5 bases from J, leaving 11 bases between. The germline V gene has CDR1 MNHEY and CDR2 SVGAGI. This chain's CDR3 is CASSYSARRDNSPLHF. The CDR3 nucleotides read TGTGCCAGCAGTTACTCCGCACGGAGGGATAATTCACCCCTCCACTTT.

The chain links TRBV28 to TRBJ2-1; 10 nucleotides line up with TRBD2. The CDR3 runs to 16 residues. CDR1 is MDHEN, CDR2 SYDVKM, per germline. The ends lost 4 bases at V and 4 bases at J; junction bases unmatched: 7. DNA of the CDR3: TGTGCCAGCAGTTCCCCCGGGACTAGCGTTTACAATGAGCAGTTCTTC. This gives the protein CASSSPGTSVYNEQFF. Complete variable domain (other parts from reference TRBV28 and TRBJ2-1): DVKVTQSSRYLVKRTGEKVFLECVQDMDHENMFWYRQDPGLGLRLIYFSYDVKMKEKGDIPEGYSVSREKKERFSLILESASTNQTSMYLCASSSPGTSVYNEQFFGPGTRLTVL.

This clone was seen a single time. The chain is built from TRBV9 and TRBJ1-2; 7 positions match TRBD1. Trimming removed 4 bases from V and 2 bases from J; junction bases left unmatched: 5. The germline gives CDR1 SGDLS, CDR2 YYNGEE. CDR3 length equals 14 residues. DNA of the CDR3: TGTGCCAGCAGCCCTAGGGACAGCAACTATGGCTACACCTTC. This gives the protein CASSPRDSNYGYTF.

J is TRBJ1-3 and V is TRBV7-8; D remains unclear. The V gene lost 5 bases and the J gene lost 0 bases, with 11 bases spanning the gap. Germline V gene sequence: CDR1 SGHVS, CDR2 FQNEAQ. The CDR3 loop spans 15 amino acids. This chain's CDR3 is CASSPPGPSGNTIYF. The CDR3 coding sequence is TGTGCCAGCAGCCCCCCGGGTCCCTCTGGAAACACCATATATTTT.

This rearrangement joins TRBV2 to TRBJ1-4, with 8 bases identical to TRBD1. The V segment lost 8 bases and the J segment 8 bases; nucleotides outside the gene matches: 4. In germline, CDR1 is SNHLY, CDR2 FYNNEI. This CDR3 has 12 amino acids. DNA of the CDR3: TGTGCCAGCGGACAGGGAGGGGAAAAACTGTTTTTT. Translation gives CASGQGGEKLFF.

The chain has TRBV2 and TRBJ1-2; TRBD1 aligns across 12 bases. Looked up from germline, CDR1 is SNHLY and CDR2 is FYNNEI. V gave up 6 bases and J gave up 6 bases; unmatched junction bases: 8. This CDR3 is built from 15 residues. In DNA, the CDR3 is TGTGCCAGCAGAGTAACGGGACAGGGGGCCCATGGCTACACCTTC. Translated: CASRVTGQGAHGYTF. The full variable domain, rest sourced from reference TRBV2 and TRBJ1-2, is EPEVTQTPSHQVTQMGQEVILRCVPISNHLYFYWYRQILGQKVEFLVSFYNNEISEKSEIFDDQFSVERPDGSNFTLKIRSTKLEDSAMYFCASRVTGQGAHGYTFGSGTRLTVV.

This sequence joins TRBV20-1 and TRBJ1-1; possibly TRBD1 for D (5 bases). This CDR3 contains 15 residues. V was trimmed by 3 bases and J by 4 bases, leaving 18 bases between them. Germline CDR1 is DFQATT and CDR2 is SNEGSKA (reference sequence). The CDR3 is CSASPRWQGGTEAFF. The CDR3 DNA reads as TGCAGTGCTAGTCCCAGATGGCAGGGAGGCACTGAAGCTTTCTTT.